The present T cell receptor (beta chain) was sequenced within a study of shared clonotypes between healthy human individuals. Study information: Three plates were used per donor for CD4 naive, three for CD4 memory, two for CD8 naive and one for CD8 memory.

Comment on this clone: The antigen is not known.

V was cut by 4 bases and J by 4 bases, with 18 bases left in between. The CDR3 runs 16 residues. Germline CDR1 MNHEY, CDR2 SVGAGI. The protocol was immunoSEQ multiplex PCR, while the TCRdb copy is restricted to in-frame clones and leaves out a portion. Seen here are millions of clones, just over 90% observed once, and the top ten hold 0.14%. General observations from the study: Rarefaction exposed incomplete sorted-subset sequencing despite large depth.

The clonotype was recovered from a man between 18 and 29 years old in good health. The V and J genes are TRBV6-5 and TRBJ2-3, with D perhaps matching TRBD1 (5 bases). The specimen was naive CD4+ T cells sorted from blood. Stated subset: CD45RA+ positively selected. The chain's CDR3 is CASSSRVPRGPDTQYF. The CDR3 DNA reads as TGTGCCAGCAGTTCGAGAGTACCTAGGGGCCCAGATACGCAGTATTTT.